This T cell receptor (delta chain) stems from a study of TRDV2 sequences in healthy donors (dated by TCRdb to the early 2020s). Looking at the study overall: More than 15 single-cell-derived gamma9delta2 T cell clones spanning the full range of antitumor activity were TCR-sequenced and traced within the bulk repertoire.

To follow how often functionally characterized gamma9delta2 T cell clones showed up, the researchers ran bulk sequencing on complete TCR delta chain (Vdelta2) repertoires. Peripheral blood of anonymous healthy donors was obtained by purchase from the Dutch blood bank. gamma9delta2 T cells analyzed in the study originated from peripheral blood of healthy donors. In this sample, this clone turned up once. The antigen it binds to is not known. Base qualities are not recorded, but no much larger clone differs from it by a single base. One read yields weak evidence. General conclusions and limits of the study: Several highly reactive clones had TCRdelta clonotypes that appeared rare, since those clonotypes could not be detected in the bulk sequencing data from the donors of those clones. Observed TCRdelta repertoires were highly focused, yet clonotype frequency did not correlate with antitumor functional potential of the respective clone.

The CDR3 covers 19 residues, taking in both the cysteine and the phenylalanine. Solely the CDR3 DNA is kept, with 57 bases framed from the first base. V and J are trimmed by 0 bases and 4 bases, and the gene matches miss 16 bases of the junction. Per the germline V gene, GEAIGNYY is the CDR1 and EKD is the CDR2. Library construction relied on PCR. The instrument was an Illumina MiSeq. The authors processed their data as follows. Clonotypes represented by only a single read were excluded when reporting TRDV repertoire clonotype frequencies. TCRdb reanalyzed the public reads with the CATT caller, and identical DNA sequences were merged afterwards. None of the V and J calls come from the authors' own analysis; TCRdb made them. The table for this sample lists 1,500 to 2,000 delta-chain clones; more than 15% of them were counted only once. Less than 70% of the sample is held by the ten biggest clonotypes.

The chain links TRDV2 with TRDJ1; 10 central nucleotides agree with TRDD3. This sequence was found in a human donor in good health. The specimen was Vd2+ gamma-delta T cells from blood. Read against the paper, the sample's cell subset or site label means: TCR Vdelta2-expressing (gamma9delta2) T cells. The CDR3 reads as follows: CACDTVQLGDIQPNDKLIF. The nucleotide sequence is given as TGTGCCTGTGACACCGTTCAGCTGGGGGATATTCAACCGAACGATAAACTCATCTTT.